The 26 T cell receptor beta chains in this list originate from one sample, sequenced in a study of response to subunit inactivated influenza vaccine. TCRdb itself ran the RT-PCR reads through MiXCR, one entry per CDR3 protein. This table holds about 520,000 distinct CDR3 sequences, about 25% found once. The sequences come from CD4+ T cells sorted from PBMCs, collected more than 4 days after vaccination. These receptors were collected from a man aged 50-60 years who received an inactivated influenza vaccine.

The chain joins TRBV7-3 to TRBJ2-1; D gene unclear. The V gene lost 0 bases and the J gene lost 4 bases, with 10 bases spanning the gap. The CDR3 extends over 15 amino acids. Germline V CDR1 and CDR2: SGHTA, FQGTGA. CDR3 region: CASSLTVGPYNEQFF. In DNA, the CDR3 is TGTGCCAGCAGCTTAACGGTCGGTCCATACAATGAGCAGTTCTTC.

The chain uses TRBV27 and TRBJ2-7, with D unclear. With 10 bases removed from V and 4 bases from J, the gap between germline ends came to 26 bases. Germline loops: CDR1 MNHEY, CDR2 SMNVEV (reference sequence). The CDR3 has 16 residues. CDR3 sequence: CATMTAPGSGLYEQYF. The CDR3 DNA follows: TGTGCCACAATGACCGCTCCGGGCTCCGGCTTATACGAGCAGTACTTC.

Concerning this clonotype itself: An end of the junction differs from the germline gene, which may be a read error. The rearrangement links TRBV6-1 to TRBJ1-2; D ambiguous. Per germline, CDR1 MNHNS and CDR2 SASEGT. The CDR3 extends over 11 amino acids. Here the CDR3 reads CASSEVGLWDF. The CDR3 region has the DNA TGTGCCAGCAGTGAAGTGGGCTTATGGGACTTC.

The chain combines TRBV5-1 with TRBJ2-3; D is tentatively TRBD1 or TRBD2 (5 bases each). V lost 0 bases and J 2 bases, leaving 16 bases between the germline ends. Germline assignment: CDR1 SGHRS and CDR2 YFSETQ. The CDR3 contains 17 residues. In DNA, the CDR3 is TGCGCCAGCAGCTTGGGAGGGGCTACTACGTTCACAGATACGCAGTATTTT. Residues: CASSLGGATTFTDTQYF.

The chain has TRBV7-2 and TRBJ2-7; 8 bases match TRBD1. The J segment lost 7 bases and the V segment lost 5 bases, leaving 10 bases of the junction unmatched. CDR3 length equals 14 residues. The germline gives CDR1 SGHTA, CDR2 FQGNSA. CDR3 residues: CASSVDRGSGEQYF. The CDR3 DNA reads TGTGCCAGCAGCGTTGACAGGGGCTCGGGGGAGCAGTACTTC.

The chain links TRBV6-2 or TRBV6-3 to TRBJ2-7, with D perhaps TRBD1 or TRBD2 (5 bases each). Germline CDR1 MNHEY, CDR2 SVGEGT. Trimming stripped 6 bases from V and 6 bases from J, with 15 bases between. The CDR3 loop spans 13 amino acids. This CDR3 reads CASRTNGGGEQYF. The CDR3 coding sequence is TGTGCCAGCAGGACGAATGGTGGGGGCGAGCAGTACTTC.

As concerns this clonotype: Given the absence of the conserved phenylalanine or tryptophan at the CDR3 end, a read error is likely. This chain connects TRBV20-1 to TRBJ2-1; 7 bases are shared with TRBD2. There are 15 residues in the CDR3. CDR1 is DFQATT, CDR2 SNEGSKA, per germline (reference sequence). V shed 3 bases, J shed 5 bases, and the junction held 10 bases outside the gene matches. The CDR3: CSARLPAGLHNEQFI. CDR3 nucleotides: TGCAGTGCTAGGTTGCCGGCGGGACTACACAATGAGCAGTTCATC.

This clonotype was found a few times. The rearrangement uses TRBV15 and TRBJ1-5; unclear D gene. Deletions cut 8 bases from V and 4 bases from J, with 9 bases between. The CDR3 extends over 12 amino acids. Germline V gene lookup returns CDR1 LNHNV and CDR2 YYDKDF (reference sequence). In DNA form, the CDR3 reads TGTGCCACCGCCGGGATAAATCAGCCCCAGCATTTT. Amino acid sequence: CATAGINQPQHF.

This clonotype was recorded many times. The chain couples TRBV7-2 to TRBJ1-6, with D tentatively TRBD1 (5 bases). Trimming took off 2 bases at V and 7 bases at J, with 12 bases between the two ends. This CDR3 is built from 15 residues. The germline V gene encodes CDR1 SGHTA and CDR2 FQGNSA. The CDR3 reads CASSLTGLQNSPLHF. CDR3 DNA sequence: TGTGCCAGCAGCTTAACGGGACTACAGAATTCACCCCTCCACTTT.

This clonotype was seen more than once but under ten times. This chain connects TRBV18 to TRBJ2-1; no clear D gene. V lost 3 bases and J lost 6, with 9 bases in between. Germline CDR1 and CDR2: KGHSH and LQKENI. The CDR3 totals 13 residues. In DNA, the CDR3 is TGTGCCAGCTCACCGTACAGAATCAATGAGCAGTTCTTC. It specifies CASSPYRINEQFF.

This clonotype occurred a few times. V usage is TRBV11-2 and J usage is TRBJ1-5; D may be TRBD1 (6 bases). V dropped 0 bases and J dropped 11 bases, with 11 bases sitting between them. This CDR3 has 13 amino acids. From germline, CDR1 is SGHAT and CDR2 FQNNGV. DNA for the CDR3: TGTGCCAGCAGCTTAGAACCAGGGGCGGCCCAGCATTTT. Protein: CASSLEPGAAQHF. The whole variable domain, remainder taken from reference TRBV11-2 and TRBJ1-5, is EAGVAQSPRYKIIEKRQSVAFWCNPISGHATLYWYQQILGQGPKLLIQFQNNGVVDDSQLPKDRFSAERLKGVDSTLKIQPAKLEDSAVYLCASSLEPGAAQHFGDGTRLSIL.

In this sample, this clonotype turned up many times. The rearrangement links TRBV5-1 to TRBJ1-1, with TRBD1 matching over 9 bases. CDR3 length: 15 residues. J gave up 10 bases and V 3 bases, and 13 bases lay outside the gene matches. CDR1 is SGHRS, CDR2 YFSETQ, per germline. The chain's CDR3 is CASSSGTGFTPGAFF. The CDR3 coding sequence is TGCGCCAGCAGCTCCGGGACAGGGTTCACCCCAGGAGCTTTCTTT.

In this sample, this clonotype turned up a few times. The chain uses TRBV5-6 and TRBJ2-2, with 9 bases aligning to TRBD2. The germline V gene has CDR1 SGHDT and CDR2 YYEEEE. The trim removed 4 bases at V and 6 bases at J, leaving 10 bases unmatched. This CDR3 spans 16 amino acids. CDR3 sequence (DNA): TGTGCCAGCAGCAAACCCCCGGGACTAGCCTCCGGGGAGCTGTTTTTT. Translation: CASSKPPGLASGELFF.

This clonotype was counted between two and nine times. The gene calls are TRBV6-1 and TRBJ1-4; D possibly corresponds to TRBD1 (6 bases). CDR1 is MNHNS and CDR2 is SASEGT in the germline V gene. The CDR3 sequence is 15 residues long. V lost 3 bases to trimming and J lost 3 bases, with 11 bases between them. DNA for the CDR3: TGTGCCAGCAGTGATTACAGGGTTTCTAATGAAAAACTGTTTTTT. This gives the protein CASSDYRVSNEKLFF.

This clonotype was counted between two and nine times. This chain's CDR3 is CASSLRLAGATGELFF. The DNA of the CDR3 is TGTGCCAGCAGCCTAAGACTAGCGGGGGCTACCGGGGAGCTGTTTTTT. The chain recombines TRBV3-1 with TRBJ2-2, with 12 positions matching TRBD2. Per the germline V gene, CDR1 is LGHDT and CDR2 is YNNKEL (reference sequence). The CDR3 runs to 16 residues. The J segment lost 5 bases and the V segment lost 4 bases, leaving 5 bases of the junction unmatched.

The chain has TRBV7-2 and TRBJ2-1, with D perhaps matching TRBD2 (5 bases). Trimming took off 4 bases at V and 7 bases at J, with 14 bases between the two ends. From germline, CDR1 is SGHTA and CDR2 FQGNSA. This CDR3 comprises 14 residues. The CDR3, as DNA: TGTGCCAGCAGCTCCCGCTCGGACTTTAATGAGCAGTTCTTC. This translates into CASSSRSDFNEQFF.

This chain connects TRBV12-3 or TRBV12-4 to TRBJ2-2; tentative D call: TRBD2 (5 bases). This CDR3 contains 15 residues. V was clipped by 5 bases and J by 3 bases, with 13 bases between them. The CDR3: CASSPLYGDTGELFF. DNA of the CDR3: TGTGCCAGCAGTCCCCTTTACGGGGACACCGGGGAGCTGTTTTTT.

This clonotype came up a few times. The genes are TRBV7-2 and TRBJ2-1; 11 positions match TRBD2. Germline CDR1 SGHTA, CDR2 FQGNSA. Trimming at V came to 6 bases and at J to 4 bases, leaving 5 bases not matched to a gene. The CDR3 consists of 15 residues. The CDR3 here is CASSILAGGYNEQFF. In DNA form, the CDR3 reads TGTGCCAGCAGTATCCTAGCGGGGGGATACAATGAGCAGTTCTTC.

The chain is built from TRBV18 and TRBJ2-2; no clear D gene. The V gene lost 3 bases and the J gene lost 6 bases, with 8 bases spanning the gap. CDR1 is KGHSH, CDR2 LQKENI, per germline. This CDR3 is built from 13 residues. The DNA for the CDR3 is TGTGCCAGCTCACCGAATGGGGCCGGGGAGCTGTTTTTT. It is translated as CASSPNGAGELFF. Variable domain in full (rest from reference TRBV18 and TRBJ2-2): NAGVMQNPRHLVRRRGQEARLRCSPMKGHSHVYWYRQLPEEGLKFMVYLQKENIIDESGMPKERFSAEFPKEGPSILRIQQVVRGDSAAYFCASSPNGAGELFFGEGSRLTVL.

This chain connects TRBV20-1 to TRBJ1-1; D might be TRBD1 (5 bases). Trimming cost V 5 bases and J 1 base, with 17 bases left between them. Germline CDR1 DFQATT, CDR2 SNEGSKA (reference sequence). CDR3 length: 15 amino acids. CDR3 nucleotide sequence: TGCAGTGCTCTCAAGACCGGGACGGCGAACACTGAAGCTTTCTTT. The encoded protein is CSALKTGTANTEAFF.

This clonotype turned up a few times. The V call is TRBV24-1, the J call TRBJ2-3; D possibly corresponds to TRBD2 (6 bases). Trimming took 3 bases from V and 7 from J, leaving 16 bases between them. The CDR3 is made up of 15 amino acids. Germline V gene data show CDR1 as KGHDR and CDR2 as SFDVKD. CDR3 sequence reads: CATSDGGTAGYTQYF. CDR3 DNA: TGTGCCACCAGTGATGGCGGGACCGCCGGGTATACGCAGTATTTT.

The CDR3 sequence is CASSDSMGTKQFF. The CDR3 nucleotides read TGTGCCAGCAGTGACTCGATGGGGACTAAACAGTTCTTC. The V gene is TRBV6-4, the J gene TRBJ2-1, with 7 bases that match TRBD2. The J segment lost 13 bases and the V segment lost 0 bases, leaving 6 bases of the junction unmatched. The germline CDR1 and CDR2 sequences are MRHNA and SNTAGT. The CDR3 length is 13 residues.

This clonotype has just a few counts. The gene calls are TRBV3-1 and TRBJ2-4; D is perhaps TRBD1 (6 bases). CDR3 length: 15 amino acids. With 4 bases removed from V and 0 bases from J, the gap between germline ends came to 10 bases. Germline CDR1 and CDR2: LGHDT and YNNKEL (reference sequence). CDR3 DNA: TGTGCCAGCAGCCTAGGGACACTAGCCAAAAACATTCAGTACTTC. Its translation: CASSLGTLAKNIQYF.

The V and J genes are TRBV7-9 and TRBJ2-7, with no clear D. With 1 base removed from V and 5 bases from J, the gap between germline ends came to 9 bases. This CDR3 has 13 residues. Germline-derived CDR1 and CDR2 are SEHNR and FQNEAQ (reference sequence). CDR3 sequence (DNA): TGTGCCAGCAGCTTAGACCTGGGGAACGAGCAGTACTTC. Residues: CASSLDLGNEQYF.

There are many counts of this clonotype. CDR3 loop: CSVRTGGFDEQFF. For the CDR3, the DNA is TGCAGCGTTAGGACAGGGGGCTTCGATGAGCAGTTCTTC. The V call is TRBV29-1, the J call TRBJ2-1; 11 bases line up with TRBD1. The trim removed 5 bases at V and 8 bases at J, leaving 5 bases unmatched. Germline V lookup: CDR1 SQVTM, CDR2 ANQGSEA. The CDR3 is 13 residues long.

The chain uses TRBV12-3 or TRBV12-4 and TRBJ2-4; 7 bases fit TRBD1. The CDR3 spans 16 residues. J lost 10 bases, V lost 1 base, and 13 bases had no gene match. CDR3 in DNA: TGTGCCAGCAGTTTAGGGACAAGGGGCTCAGGGGGAATTCAGTACTTC. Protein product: CASSLGTRGSGGIQYF.